The table lists the clone carrying this T cell receptor beta chain with many counts. Its antigen is not known. Construction of the TCR beta libraries employed iRepertoire HTBI primers in conjunction with Arm-PCR of CDR3 regions. TCRdb fed the multiplex PCR reads into MiXCR, producing one record per CDR3 protein. The sample includes about 430,000 distinct CDR3 sequences, approximately 16% of them seen just once. Time point given: newly diagnosed GD, antithyroid drugs for less than 3 months. PBMCs provided the RNA from which the TCR library was made. The germline V and J ends were trimmed by 5 bases and 4 bases, with 15 bases remaining between them. Germline V CDR1 and CDR2: LGHNT, FRNRAP. The CDR3 loop spans 15 amino acids. The entry originates in a study of regulatory T cells in long-lasting Graves disease. The study, taken as a whole, reports: The study found persistent patients shared more public clonotypes (roughly 2,500) than new patients (over 850).

This sample also appeared in a second study, on T cells in Graves' hyperthyroidism and ophthalmopathy. That paper notes: First-round RT-PCR with HTBI primers amplified the TCR CDR3 region. Ophthalmopathy and stable hyperthyroidism were told apart by a 13 V-J model. Progression to ophthalmopathy was predicted a median of 6.5 months early.

This specimen consisted of peripheral blood mononuclear cells (PBMCs), obtained at new diagnosis, from a patient treated with antithyroid drugs. The TCR was taken from a woman between 40 and 50 years old with Graves disease. This rearrangement joins TRBV12-5 to TRBJ1-5; no clear D gene. CDR3: CASGMWAVRNQPQHF. The CDR3 DNA sequence: TGTGCTAGTGGTATGTGGGCAGTCCGGAATCAGCCCCAGCATTTT.